This TCR beta chain derives from a study of T cell responses to AZD1222 COVID-19 vaccine. CDR1 LGHNA and CDR2 YSLEER come from the germline V gene. V shed 0 bases and J shed 0 bases, with 12 bases lying between them. CDR3 length: 17 residues. The data were produced by immunoSEQ multiplex PCR, yet TCRdb's version contains in-frame clones alone and is incomplete. The data hold 97,000 or so clones, with roughly 80% observed a single time. V and J are TRBV4-3 and TRBJ1-5; D is uncertain. The sample was peripheral blood, taken on day 0 of AZD1222 vaccination. The clonotype comes from an adult in good health. In DNA form, the CDR3 reads TGCGCCAGCAGCCAAGATGGTCGAGGCAGTAGCAATCAGCCCCAGCATTTT. It codes for CASSQDGRGSSNQPQHF.